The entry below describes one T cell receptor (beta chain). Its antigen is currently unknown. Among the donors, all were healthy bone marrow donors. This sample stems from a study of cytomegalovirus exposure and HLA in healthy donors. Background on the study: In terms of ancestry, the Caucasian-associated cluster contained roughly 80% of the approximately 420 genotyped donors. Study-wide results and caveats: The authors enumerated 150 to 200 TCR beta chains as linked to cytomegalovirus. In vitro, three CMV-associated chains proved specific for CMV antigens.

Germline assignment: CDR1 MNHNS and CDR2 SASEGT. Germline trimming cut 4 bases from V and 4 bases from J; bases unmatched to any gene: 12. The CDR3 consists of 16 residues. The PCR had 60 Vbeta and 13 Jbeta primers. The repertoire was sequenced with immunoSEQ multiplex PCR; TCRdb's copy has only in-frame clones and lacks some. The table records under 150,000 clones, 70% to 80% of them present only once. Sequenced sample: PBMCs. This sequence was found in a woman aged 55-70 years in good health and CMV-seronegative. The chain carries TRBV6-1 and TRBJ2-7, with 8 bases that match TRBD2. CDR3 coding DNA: TGTGCCAGCAGTGGGCAACTGTCGGGAGGGAGTTACGAGCAGTACTTC. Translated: CASSGQLSGGSYEQYF.